This T cell receptor (beta chain) stems from a study of blood T cell repertoires in COVID-19. For the study at large: Whether acute or convalescent, the COVID-19 samples came from the United States, Italy and Spain. T cells, B-cell-depleted T cells, or PBMCs supplied cDNA or gDNA.

In the original workflow: The assay estimated nucleated cells by amplifying reference gene primers. This table comes from immunoSEQ multiplex PCR, and its TCRdb copy is limited to in-frame clones, with some not included. The DNA was the basis for D and trimming; V, J and clone size are from that table. This table holds under 300,000 clones, 89% found once. The J segment lost 2 bases and the V segment lost 3 bases, leaving 10 bases of the junction unmatched. CDR1 and CDR2 (germline): SGDLS, YYNGEE. This CDR3 has 18 residues. The sequenced material came from peripheral blood. V and J are TRBV9 and TRBJ2-4, with 11 nucleotides matching TRBD2. The TCR originated in a woman in her thirties or forties who had recovered from COVID-19. The CDR3 DNA sequence: TGTGCCAGCAGCGAGGGGATCGGGACTAGCGGCTCCAAAAACATTCAGTACTTC. It encodes CASSEGIGTSGSKNIQYF.